Presented here are 5 T cell receptor beta chains from one specimen sequenced in a study of blood T cell repertoires in COVID-19. Assay used: immunoSEQ multiplex PCR; TCRdb lists only in-frame clones, some missing. The sample shows about 200,000 clones, 65% to 90% of them seen only once. The sample taken for sequencing was peripheral blood. The receptors here all came from a man aged 45 to 65 with acute or convalescent COVID-19.

The V call is TRBV6-5, the J call TRBJ1-5; tentatively, D is TRBD1 (5 bases). The CDR3 has 15 residues. The germline gives CDR1 MNHEY, CDR2 SVGAGI. V dropped 5 bases and J dropped 2 bases, with 13 bases sitting between them. The CDR3 region is CASSPSGAGNQPQHF. CDR3 coding DNA: TGTGCCAGCAGTCCCTCTGGGGCCGGCAATCAGCCCCAGCATTTT.

This clone was found once. This rearrangement joins TRBV2 to TRBJ1-2; D gene uncertain. The CDR3 is 13 amino acids. Trimming shortened V by 8 bases and J by 7 bases, and 17 bases separated the two germline ends. Germline values: CDR1 SNHLY, CDR2 FYNNEI. The chain's CDR3 is CASLVQEVAGYTF. CDR3 bases: TGTGCCAGCTTAGTGCAGGAGGTGGCTGGCTACACCTTC.

This chain joins TRBV15 and TRBJ1-1; the D gene is possibly TRBD1 (5 bases). Per the germline V gene, CDR1 is LNHNV and CDR2 is YYDKDF (reference sequence). The CDR3 extends over 13 amino acids. Trimming removed 5 bases at V and 4 bases at J, with 11 bases between. CDR3 protein: CATSVKGRTEAFF. CDR3 in DNA: TGTGCCACCAGCGTAAAGGGGCGCACTGAAGCTTTCTTT.

The rearrangement links TRBV19 to TRBJ2-1; D possibly corresponds to TRBD2 (7 bases). V gave up 3 bases and J gave up 8 bases, with 11 bases separating them. Germline values: CDR1 LNHDA, CDR2 SQIVND (reference sequence). The CDR3 loop spans 13 amino acids. CDR3 amino acids: CASSIRGADEQFF. In DNA, the CDR3 is TGTGCCAGTAGTATCCGGGGGGCGGATGAGCAGTTCTTC.

The V call is TRBV6-5, the J call TRBJ1-1; TRBD1 is a possible D gene (5 bases). The CDR3 totals 14 residues. The ends were cut back, 7 bases at V and 1 base at J, with 13 bases in the middle. Germline lookup yields CDR1 MNHEY and CDR2 SVGAGI. The DNA for the CDR3 is TGTGCCAGCACTCCGAGGGGAGGGAACACTGAAGCTTTCTTT. Translation gives CASTPRGGNTEAFF.